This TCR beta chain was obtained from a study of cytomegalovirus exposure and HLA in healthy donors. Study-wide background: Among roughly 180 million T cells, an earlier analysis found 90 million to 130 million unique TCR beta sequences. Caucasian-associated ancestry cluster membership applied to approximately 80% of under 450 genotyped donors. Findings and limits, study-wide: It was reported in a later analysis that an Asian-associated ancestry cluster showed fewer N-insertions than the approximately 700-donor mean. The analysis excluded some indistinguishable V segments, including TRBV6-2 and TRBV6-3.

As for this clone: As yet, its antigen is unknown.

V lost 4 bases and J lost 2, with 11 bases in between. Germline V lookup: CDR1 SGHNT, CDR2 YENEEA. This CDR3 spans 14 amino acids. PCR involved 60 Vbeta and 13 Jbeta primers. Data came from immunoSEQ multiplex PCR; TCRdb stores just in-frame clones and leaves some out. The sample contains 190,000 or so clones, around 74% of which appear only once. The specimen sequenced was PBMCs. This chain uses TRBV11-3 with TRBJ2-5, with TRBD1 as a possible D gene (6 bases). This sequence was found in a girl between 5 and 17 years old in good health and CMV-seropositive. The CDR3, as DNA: TGTGCCAGCAGCTCTGGACAGAGACAAGAGACCCAGTACTTC. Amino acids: CASSSGQRQETQYF.